These 11 T cell receptor beta chains were sequenced from one sample in a study of B cell selection in AIRE deficiency. The regulatory T cell sort gate was CD4+CD25hiCD127low/negative. This table comes from immunoSEQ multiplex PCR, and its TCRdb copy is limited to in-frame clones, with some not included. The sample includes almost 3,000 clones, 60% to 85% seen only once; the top ten take less than 3.5%. What was sequenced was Tregs sorted from PBMCs. The receptors were sampled from a human donor with AIRE deficiency.

J is TRBJ1-4 and V is TRBV19, with no clear D. The CDR3 covers 13 residues. Trimming pared 5 bases from V and 4 bases from J, leaving 8 bases between. In germline, CDR1 is LNHDA, CDR2 SQIVND (reference sequence). CDR3 nucleotide sequence: TGTGCCAGTAGTCAGTGGGGTAATGAAAAACTGTTTTTT. Protein: CASSQWGNEKLFF.

The genes are TRBV11-2 and TRBJ2-7; 12 bases align to TRBD2. The germline CDR1 and CDR2 sequences are SGHAT and FQNNGV. With V trimmed by 6 bases and J by 7 bases, 10 bases remained unmatched. The CDR3 extends over 15 amino acids. Here the CDR3 reads CASRFRLAGVGEQYF. The DNA for the CDR3 is TGTGCCAGCAGATTTCGACTAGCGGGAGTAGGGGAGCAGTACTTC.

This chain links TRBV30 with TRBJ1-6; D gene unclear. Germline V gene data show CDR1 as GTSNPN and CDR2 as SVGIG (reference sequence). V lost 1 base, J lost 4 bases, and 5 bases lay in between. There are 13 residues in the CDR3. The CDR3 nucleotides are TGTGCCTGGAGTGACAGTTATAATTCACCCCTCCACTTT. Its protein product is CAWSDSYNSPLHF. The full variable domain, with the rest looked up from reference TRBV30 and TRBJ1-6, is SQTIHQWPATLVQPVGSPLSLECTVEGTSNPNLYWYRQAAGRGLQLLFYSVGIGQISSEVPQNLSASRPQDRQFILSSKKLLLSDSGFYLCAWSDSYNSPLHFGNGTRLTVT.

The sample holds one count of this clone. This sequence joins TRBV10-3 and TRBJ2-1, with 10 bases aligning to TRBD1. From germline, CDR1 is ENHRY and CDR2 SYGVKD. The CDR3 covers 14 residues. The J segment lost 6 bases and the V segment lost 4 bases, leaving 3 bases of the junction unmatched. CDR3 amino acids: CAISVGQGVNEQFF. CDR3 nucleotides: TGTGCCATCAGTGTTGGACAGGGGGTCAATGAGCAGTTCTTC.

The rearrangement joins TRBV29-1 to TRBJ2-1; possibly TRBD1 for D (5 bases). V was clipped by 5 bases and J by 3 bases, with 11 bases between them. The germline V gene has CDR1 SQVTM and CDR2 ANQGSEA. The CDR3 is 13 residues long. CDR3 sequence: CSVQGLLYNEQFF. CDR3 nucleotide sequence: TGCAGCGTTCAGGGTCTTCTCTACAATGAGCAGTTCTTC.

The CDR3 DNA reads TGTGCCAGCAGCGTAGCTGAGGCATGGAGTGGAAACACCATATATTTT. Protein sequence: CASSVAEAWSGNTIYF. The V gene is TRBV9, the J gene TRBJ1-3; no reliable D call. The CDR3 sequence is 16 residues long. Germline-derived CDR1 and CDR2 are SGDLS and YYNGEE. Trimming shortened V by 0 bases and J by 3 bases, and 13 bases separated the two germline ends.

The chain is built from TRBV6-1 and TRBJ1-2; D not certain. The germline CDR1 and CDR2 sequences are MNHNS and SASEGT. The CDR3 is 12 amino acids. Trimming cost V 1 base and J 9 bases, with 9 bases left between them. The CDR3 coding sequence is TGTGCCAGCAGTGAAGGGCCGCAAAGCTACACCTTC. As protein: CASSEGPQSYTF.

The genes are TRBV20-1 and TRBJ2-7; D not resolved. The CDR3 loop spans 10 amino acids. V was clipped by 3 bases and J by 6 bases, with 6 bases between them. CDR1 is DFQATT, CDR2 SNEGSKA, per germline (reference sequence). CDR3 residues: CSASGVEQYF. CDR3 nucleotide sequence: TGCAGTGCTAGTGGAGTCGAGCAGTACTTC.

The chain links TRBV4-2 to TRBJ2-5, with TRBD1 matching 12 bases. Germline values: CDR1 LGHNA, CDR2 YNFKEQ. Unmatched junction bases numbered 4, after V lost 1 base and J lost 10 bases. CDR3 size: 14 residues. The DNA for the CDR3 is TGTGCCAGCAGCCAAGCCGGGACAGGGGGCCACCAGTACTTC. Its protein is CASSQAGTGGHQYF.

This rearrangement joins TRBV23-1 to TRBJ2-3; the D is unclear. TRBV23-1 qualifies as an ORF whose function is uncertain. V was clipped by 6 bases and J by 3 bases, with 4 bases between them. The CDR3 loop spans 11 amino acids. The CDR3 sequence is CASRLTDTQYF. The CDR3 region has the DNA TGCGCCAGCAGACTTACAGATACGCAGTATTTT.

The V and J genes are TRBV18 and TRBJ2-1, with 13 nucleotides matching TRBD2. CDR1 is KGHSH, CDR2 LQKENI, per germline. V lost 3 bases and J lost 10; bases outside the gene matches: 9. This CDR3 region has 16 residues. CDR3 sequence: CASSPPTGTSGIEQFF. CDR3 nucleotide sequence: TGTGCCAGCTCACCTCCAACCGGGACTAGCGGGATAGAGCAGTTCTTC.